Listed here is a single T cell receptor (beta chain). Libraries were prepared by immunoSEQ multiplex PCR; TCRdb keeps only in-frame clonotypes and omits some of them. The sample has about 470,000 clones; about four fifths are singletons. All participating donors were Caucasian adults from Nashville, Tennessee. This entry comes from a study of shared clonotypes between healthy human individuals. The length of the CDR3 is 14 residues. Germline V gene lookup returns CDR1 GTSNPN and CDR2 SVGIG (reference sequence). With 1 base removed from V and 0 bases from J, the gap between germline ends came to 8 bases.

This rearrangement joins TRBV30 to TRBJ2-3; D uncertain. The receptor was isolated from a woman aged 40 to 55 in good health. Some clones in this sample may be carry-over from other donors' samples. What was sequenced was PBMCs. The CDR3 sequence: CAWSAWFSTDTQYF. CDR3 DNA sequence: TGTGCCTGGAGTGCTTGGTTTAGCACAGATACGCAGTATTTT.